The rows below give T cell receptor beta chains drawn from one sample of a study of blood T cell repertoires in COVID-19. Sequencing was performed with immunoSEQ multiplex PCR; in TCRdb, only in-frame clones are kept and a portion is missing. The repertoire holds about 46,000 clones, with around nine tenths as singletons. The sample comprised peripheral blood. These receptors were taken from a man in his sixties with active or convalescent COVID-19. Each CDR3 is given with its conserved first and last residue. D genes are given only for firm matches. Size values are once, few and many counts, or a class for expanded clones, and some rows have none.

TRBD1 | TRBJ1-2 | NA | TRBV7-2 | CASRGDRGHYGYTF | TGTGCCAGCAGGGGTGACAGGGGTCACTATGGCTACACCTTC
TRBD1 | TRBJ2-5 | NA | TRBV5-4 | CASSLDRGKQYF | TGTGCCAGCAGCTTGGACAGGGGCAAACAGTACTTC
NA | TRBJ1-2 | NA | TRBV6-2/TRBV6-3 | CASSYEANYGYTF | TGTGCCAGCAGTTACGAGGCAAACTATGGCTACACCTTC
TRBD2 | TRBJ2-5 | NA | TRBV7-9 | CASSFPTSGGHHF | TGTGCCAGCAGCTTCCCAACTAGCGGGGGGCACCACTTC
NA | TRBJ1-2 | NA | TRBV7-9 | CASSPIILREKSNYGYTF | TGTGCCAGCAGCCCCATTATTCTACGGGAGAAGAGTAACTATGGCTACACCTTC
NA | TRBJ2-7 | NA | TRBV18 | CASSPLRGSSYEQYF | TGTGCCAGCTCACCACTGCGGGGAAGTTCCTACGAGCAGTACTTC
TRBD1 | TRBJ1-1 | NA | TRBV7-9 | CASSLGTGGITEAFF | TGTGCCAGCAGCTTGGGGACAGGGGGCATCACTGAAGCTTTCTTT
NA | TRBJ1-6 | few | TRBV30 | CAWSYRDNSPLHF | TGTGCCTGGAGTTACAGGGATAATTCACCCCTCCACTTT
NA | TRBJ2-3 | NA | TRBV5-1 | CASSSHFTRGTQYF | TGCGCCAGCAGCTCACACTTCACACGGGGTACGCAGTATTTT
TRBD1 | TRBJ1-1 | NA | TRBV3-1/TRBV3-2 | CATEDRAVGNTEAFF | TGTGCCACGGAAGACAGGGCGGTTGGGAACACTGAAGCTTTCTTT
NA | TRBJ2-7 | NA | TRBV18 | CASSPPFRTYEQYF | TGTGCCAGCTCACCACCGTTCAGGACCTACGAGCAGTACTTC
TRBD1 | TRBJ2-3 | NA | TRBV7-9 | CASSLAAGGADTQYF | TGTGCCAGCAGCTTAGCGGCAGGGGGCGCAGATACGCAGTATTTT